This T cell receptor (beta chain) is from a study of cytomegalovirus exposure and HLA in healthy donors. The study ran its PCR with 60 Vbeta and 13 Jbeta primers. Sequenced by immunoSEQ multiplex PCR; TCRdb stores in-frame clones only, minus some. The sample gives around 190,000 clones, about 80% of which show up once; approximately 1% is in the top ten. The germline gives CDR1 SGDLS, CDR2 YYNGEE. The V and J ends lost 3 bases and 4 bases respectively, with 10 bases between them. This CDR3 spans 13 amino acids. The chain is built from TRBV9 and TRBJ1-2; a possible D gene is TRBD1 (5 bases). The receptor's source is a woman in her 40s in good health and CMV-seronegative. Sequencing was carried out using PBMCs. The DNA of the CDR3 is TGTGCCAGCAGCGCCAGGGATTCCTATGGCTACACCTTC. Its protein is CASSARDSYGYTF.